Sequencing of this TCR beta chain was carried out in a study of T cell changes during pregnancy in multiple sclerosis. Clones were sequenced by immunoSEQ multiplex PCR, and TCRdb holds only the in-frame ones, with some missing. The sample comprises tens of thousands of clones, around 92% of which are singletons, and 2.8% rests with the top ten. Germline V gives CDR1 MNHNY, CDR2 SVGAGI (reference sequence). CDR3 length: 15 residues. V lost 4 bases and J lost 4, with 14 bases in between. Sequenced material: peripheral blood, taken in the third trimester of pregnancy. The source is a female donor in good health, enrolled as a control in a pregnancy study. This chain uses TRBV6-6 with TRBJ2-1, with D maybe TRBD1 (6 bases). The CDR3 DNA is TGTGCCAGCAGTTCCTTCGGACAGAAGTACAATGAGCAGTTCTTC. This sequence encodes CASSSFGQKYNEQFF.